This T cell receptor beta chain is drawn from a study of molecular identifiers for immune sequencing clone quantification. Study outcomes and limitations: Clones exceeding 20 RNA copies carried over 97% of effector molecules but under 1% of naive-cell molecules. Identical TCR molecules sharing a barcode could underestimate highly expanded clone sizes.

TCRdb re-called the PCR reads with MiXCR, one entry per CDR3 protein. The table has about 100,000 distinct CDR3 sequences, 36% seen once. CDR3 length: 12 amino acids. Trimming stripped 7 bases from V and 3 bases from J, with 10 bases between. Libraries used 20,000 to 1,000,000 sorted naive CD8 T cells and 10%, 30% or 50% RNA input. In its sample, this clonotype was seen many times. Its antigen is still unknown. This clonotype originated in a human donor in good health. Some libraries in this study had Jurkat cell RNA spiked in. The specimen was naive CD8+ T cells from blood, with Jurkat cell RNA spiked in. Sample subset: FACS-sorted CD8+CD4-CCR7+CD45RA+ naive T cells. The gene calls are TRBV12-3 or TRBV12-4 and TRBJ2-7, with unresolved D. CDR3 in DNA: TGTGCCAGCAAGCGAGCTGGCTACGAGCAGTACTTC. Its translation: CASKRAGYEQYF.